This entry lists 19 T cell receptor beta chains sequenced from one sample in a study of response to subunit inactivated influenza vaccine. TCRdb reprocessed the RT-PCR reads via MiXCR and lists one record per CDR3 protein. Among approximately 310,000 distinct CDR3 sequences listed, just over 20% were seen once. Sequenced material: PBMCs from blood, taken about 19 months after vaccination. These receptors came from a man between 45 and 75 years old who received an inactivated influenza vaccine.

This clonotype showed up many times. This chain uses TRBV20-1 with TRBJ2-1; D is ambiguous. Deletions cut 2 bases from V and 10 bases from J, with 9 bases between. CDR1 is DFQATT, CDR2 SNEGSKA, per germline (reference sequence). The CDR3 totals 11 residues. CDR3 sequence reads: CSARILGEQFF. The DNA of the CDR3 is TGCAGTGCTAGAATCCTGGGAGAGCAGTTCTTC.

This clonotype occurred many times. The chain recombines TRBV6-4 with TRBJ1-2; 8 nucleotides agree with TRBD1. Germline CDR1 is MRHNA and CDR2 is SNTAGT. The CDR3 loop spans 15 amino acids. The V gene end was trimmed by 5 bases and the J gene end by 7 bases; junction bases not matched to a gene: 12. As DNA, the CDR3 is TGTGCCAGCAGTCCGGGAGAACGACAGGGGTCTGGCTACACCTTC. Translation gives CASSPGERQGSGYTF.

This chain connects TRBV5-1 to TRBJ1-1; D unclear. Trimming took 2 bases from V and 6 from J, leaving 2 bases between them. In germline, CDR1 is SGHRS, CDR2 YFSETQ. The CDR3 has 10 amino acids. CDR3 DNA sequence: TGCGCCAGCAGCTTCCCTGAAGCTTTCTTT. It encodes CASSFPEAFF.

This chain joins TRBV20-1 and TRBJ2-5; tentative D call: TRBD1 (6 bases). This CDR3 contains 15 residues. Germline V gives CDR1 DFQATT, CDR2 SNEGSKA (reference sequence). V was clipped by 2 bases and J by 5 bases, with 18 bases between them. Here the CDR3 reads CSARSLTGLEETQYF. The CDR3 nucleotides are TGCAGTGCTAGAAGTTTAACAGGGCTGGAGGAGACCCAGTACTTC.

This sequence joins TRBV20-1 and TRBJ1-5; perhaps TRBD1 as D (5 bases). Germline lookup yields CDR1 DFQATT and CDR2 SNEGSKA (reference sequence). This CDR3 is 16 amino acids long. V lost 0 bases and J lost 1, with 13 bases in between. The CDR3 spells CSARDMRGMSNQPQHF. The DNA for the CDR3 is TGCAGTGCTAGAGATATGAGGGGTATGAGCAATCAGCCCCAGCATTTT.

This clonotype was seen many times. CDR3 coding DNA: TGTGCCAGCAGTTACGTGGGGGGCCGGGGCAATCAGCCCCAGCATTTT. Amino acids: CASSYVGGRGNQPQHF. The chain combines TRBV6-2 or TRBV6-3 with TRBJ1-5, with a weak D call TRBD1 (6 bases). V dropped 2 bases and J dropped 2 bases, with 13 bases sitting between them. This CDR3 has 16 amino acids. Germline CDR1 MNHEY, CDR2 SVGEGT.

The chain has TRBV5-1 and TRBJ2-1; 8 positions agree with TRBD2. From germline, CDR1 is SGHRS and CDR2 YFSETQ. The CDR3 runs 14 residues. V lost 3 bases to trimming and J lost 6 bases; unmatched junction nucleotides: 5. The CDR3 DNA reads TGCGCCAGCAGCTCACGGGGGGGCAGCAATGAGCAGTTCTTC. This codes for CASSSRGGSNEQFF.

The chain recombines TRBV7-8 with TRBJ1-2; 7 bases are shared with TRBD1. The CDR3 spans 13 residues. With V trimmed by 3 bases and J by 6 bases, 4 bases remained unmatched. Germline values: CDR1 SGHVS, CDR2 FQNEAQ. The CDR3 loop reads CASSFTGENGYTF. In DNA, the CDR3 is TGTGCCAGCAGCTTTACAGGGGAGAATGGCTACACCTTC.

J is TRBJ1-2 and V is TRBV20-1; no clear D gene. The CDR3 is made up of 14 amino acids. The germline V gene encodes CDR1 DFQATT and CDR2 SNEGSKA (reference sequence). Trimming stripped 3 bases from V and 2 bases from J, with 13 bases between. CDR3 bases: TGCAGTGCTAGGTGGGCAGGCTCCAACTATGGCTACACCTTC. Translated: CSARWAGSNYGYTF.

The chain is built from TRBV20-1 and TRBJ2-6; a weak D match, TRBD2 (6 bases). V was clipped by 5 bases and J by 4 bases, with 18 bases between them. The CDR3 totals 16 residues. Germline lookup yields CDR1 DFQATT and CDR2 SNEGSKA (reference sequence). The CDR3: CSAPRGSGYGANVLTF. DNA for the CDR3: TGCAGTGCTCCCCGGGGGTCGGGGTACGGGGCCAACGTCCTGACTTTC.

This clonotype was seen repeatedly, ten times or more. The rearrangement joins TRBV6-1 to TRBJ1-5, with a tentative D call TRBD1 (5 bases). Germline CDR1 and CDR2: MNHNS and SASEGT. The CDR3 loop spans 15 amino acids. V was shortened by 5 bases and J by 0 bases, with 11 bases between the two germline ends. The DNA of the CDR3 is TGTGCCAGCAGTCGGGACCCAAATAGCAATCAGCCCCAGCATTTT. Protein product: CASSRDPNSNQPQHF.

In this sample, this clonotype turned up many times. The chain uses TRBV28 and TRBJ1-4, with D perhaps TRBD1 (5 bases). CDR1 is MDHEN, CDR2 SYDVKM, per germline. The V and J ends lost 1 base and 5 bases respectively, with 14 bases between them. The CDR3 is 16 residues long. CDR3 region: CASSLFGTAVNEKLFF. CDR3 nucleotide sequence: TGTGCCAGCAGTTTATTCGGGACGGCGGTGAATGAAAAACTGTTTTTT.

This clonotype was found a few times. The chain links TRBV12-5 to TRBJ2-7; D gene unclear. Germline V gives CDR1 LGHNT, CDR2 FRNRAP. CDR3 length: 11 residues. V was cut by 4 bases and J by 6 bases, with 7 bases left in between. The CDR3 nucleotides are TGTGCTAGTGGTTCCGGCCTCGAGCAGTACTTC. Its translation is CASGSGLEQYF. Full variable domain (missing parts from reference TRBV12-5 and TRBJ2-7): DARVTQTPRHKVTEMGQEVTMRCQPILGHNTVFWYRQTMMQGLELLAYFRNRAPLDDSGMPKDRFSAEMPDATLATLKIQPSEPRDSAVYFCASGSGLEQYFGPGTRLTVT.

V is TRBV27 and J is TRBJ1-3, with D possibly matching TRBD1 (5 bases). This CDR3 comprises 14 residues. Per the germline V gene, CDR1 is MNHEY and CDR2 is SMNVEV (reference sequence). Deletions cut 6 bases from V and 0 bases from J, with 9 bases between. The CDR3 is CASRGLSSGNTIYF. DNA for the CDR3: TGTGCCAGCAGGGGGCTTAGCTCTGGAAACACCATATATTTT.

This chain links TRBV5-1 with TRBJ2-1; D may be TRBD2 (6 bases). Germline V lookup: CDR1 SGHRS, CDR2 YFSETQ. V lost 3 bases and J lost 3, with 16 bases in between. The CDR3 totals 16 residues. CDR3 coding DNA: TGCGCCAGCAGCTCCCAAAAGCGGAGGGACTACAATGAGCAGTTCTTC. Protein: CASSSQKRRDYNEQFF.

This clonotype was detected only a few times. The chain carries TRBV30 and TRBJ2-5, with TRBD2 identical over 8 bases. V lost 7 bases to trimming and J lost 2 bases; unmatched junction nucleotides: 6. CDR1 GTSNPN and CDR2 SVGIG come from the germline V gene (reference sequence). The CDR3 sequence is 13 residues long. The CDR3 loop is CASRRGDQETQYF. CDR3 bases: TGTGCCTCTCGGCGGGGGGATCAAGAGACCCAGTACTTC.

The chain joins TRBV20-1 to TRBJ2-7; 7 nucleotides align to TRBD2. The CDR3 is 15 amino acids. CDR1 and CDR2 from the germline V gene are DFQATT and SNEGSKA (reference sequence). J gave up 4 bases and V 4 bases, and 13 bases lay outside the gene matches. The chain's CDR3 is CSATPGVAGLYEQYF. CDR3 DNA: TGCAGTGCTACGCCCGGGGTAGCGGGTCTATACGAGCAGTACTTC.

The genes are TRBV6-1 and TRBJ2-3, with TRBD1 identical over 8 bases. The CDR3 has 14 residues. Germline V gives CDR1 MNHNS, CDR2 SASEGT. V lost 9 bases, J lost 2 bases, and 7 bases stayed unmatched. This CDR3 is CASHTGGFTDTQYF. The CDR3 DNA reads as TGTGCCAGTCACACAGGGGGGTTCACAGATACGCAGTATTTT.

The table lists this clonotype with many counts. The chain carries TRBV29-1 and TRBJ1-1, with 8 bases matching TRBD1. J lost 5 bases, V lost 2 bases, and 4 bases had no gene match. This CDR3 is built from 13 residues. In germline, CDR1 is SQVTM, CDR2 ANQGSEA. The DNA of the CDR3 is TGCAGCGTTGAATGGACAGGGAGGACTGAAGCTTTCTTT. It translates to CSVEWTGRTEAFF.